The next 10 T cell receptor beta chains were all read from a single sample in a study of blood T cell repertoires in COVID-19. The method was immunoSEQ multiplex PCR; TCRdb's version includes in-frame clones alone and lacks a portion of them. The sample holds about 120,000 clones, roughly 79% seen once. The sample comprised peripheral blood. The source of these receptors is a man in his 70s with active or convalescent COVID-19.

The chain joins TRBV5-6 to TRBJ1-6, with TRBD1 matching 8 bases. Germline V CDR1 and CDR2: SGHDT, YYEEEE. After removal of 4 bases from V and 8 bases from J, the junction contained 8 bases not matched to a gene. The CDR3 runs 15 residues. CDR3 in DNA: TGTGCCAGCAGCCTCTCCAGGGGGCGCGATTCACCCCTCCACTTT. This sequence encodes CASSLSRGRDSPLHF. Full variable domain (remainder filled in from reference TRBV5-6 and TRBJ1-6): DAGVTQSPTHLIKTRGQQVTLRCSPKSGHDTVSWYQQALGQGPQFIFQYYEEEERQRGNFPDRFSGHQFPNYSSELNVNALLLGDSALYLCASSLSRGRDSPLHFGNGTRLTVT.

The chain employs TRBV10-2 and TRBJ1-1, with 10 bases fitting TRBD1. The germline V gene has CDR1 WSHSY and CDR2 SAAADI. The CDR3 sequence is 17 residues long. V lost 7 bases, J lost 5 bases, and 16 bases stayed unmatched. This chain's CDR3 is CASTPLPRDRGRTEAFF. The CDR3 region has the DNA TGCGCCAGCACCCCCCTGCCCCGCGACAGGGGGCGGACTGAAGCTTTCTTT.

The chain has TRBV28 and TRBJ2-7; the D gene is possibly TRBD2 (6 bases). V lost 6 bases and J 4 bases, leaving 13 bases between the germline ends. CDR3 length: 13 residues. Germline CDR1 is MDHEN and CDR2 is SYDVKM. For the CDR3, the DNA is TGTGCCAGCAGCCCACCGGAGGGGTACGAGCAGTACTTC. Translated: CASSPPEGYEQYF.

The chain employs TRBV28 and TRBJ2-7, with D tentatively TRBD2 (5 bases). Germline V lookup: CDR1 MDHEN, CDR2 SYDVKM. V lost 1 base and J 0 bases, leaving 7 bases between the germline ends. The CDR3 has 14 residues. CDR3 loop: CASSLFGISYEQYF. As DNA, the CDR3 is TGTGCCAGCAGTTTATTCGGGATCTCCTACGAGCAGTACTTC.

V and J are TRBV7-2 and TRBJ2-1; D is unresolved. The V end was cut by 3 bases, the J end by 10 bases, with 16 bases between. There are 14 residues in the CDR3. CDR1 SGHTA and CDR2 FQGNSA come from the germline V gene. The CDR3 protein is CASSLAPPLGEQFF. DNA for the CDR3: TGTGCCAGCAGCTTGGCACCCCCCCTAGGAGAGCAGTTCTTC. The whole variable domain, remainder taken from reference TRBV7-2 and TRBJ2-1, is GAGVSQSPSNKVTEKGKDVELRCDPISGHTALYWYRQSLGQGLEFLIYFQGNSAPDKSGLPSDRFSAERTGGSVSTLTIQRTQQEDSAVYLCASSLAPPLGEQFFGPGTRLTVL.

The J gene is TRBJ2-5, the V gene TRBV7-3, with 10 bases aligning to TRBD2. V lost 5 bases, J lost 5 bases, and 8 bases stayed unmatched. Germline-derived CDR1 and CDR2 are SGHTA and FQGTGA. The CDR3 is 15 amino acids. The CDR3 spells CASSARAGGGETQYF. The CDR3 DNA reads TGTGCCAGCAGCGCCCGAGCGGGAGGGGGTGAGACCCAGTACTTC.

The V call is TRBV4-2, the J call TRBJ2-1, with 10 bases fitting TRBD2. This CDR3 region has 15 residues. V lost 1 base to trimming and J lost 8 bases; unmatched junction nucleotides: 5. Germline loops: CDR1 LGHNA, CDR2 YNFKEQ. CDR3 region: CASSQGLAGADEQFF. The CDR3 bases are TGTGCCAGCAGCCAAGGACTAGCGGGTGCTGATGAGCAGTTCTTC.

This clone has only a few counts. The chain is built from TRBV5-5 and TRBJ1-2; D is possibly TRBD1 (5 bases). V lost 0 bases and J 4 bases, leaving 13 bases between the germline ends. The CDR3 extends over 15 amino acids. Germline assignment: CDR1 SGHKS and CDR2 YYEKEE (reference sequence). DNA for the CDR3: TGTGCCAGCAGCTTGGAAGGGGCAGGCACCTATGGCTACACCTTC. It is translated as CASSLEGAGTYGYTF.

The V gene is TRBV19, the J gene TRBJ2-2, with 8 bases fitting TRBD1. CDR3 size: 14 residues. CDR1 and CDR2 (germline): LNHDA, SQIVND (reference sequence). After removal of 4 bases from V and 5 bases from J, the junction contained 3 bases not matched to a gene. This CDR3 reads CASSTGGETGELFF. As DNA, the CDR3 is TGTGCCAGTAGTACAGGGGGCGAGACCGGGGAGCTGTTTTTT.

The V call is TRBV7-8, the J call TRBJ1-6, with a tentative D call TRBD1 (5 bases). V was clipped by 6 bases and J by 7 bases, with 19 bases between them. CDR3 length: 16 amino acids. Looked up from germline, CDR1 is SGHVS and CDR2 is FQNEAQ. The CDR3 DNA reads as TGTGCCAGCAGTCCCCTCCAGGGCGATGGGAATTCACCCCTCCACTTT. Translated, it gives CASSPLQGDGNSPLHF.